This paragraph covers one T cell receptor beta chain sequence. This sample was included in a study of blood T cell repertoires in COVID-19. The overall study: Sources were T cells, B-cell-depleted T cells, or PBMCs; the material itself was cDNA or gDNA.

Between the trimmed V and J ends, which lost 0 bases and 7 bases, there was a span of 9 bases. From germline, CDR1 is SEHNR and CDR2 FQNEAQ (reference sequence). The CDR3 contains 13 residues. Methods used by the authors: Amplification of reference gene primers was used by the study to estimate nucleated cell counts. Assay used: immunoSEQ multiplex PCR; TCRdb lists only in-frame clones, some missing. V and J calls and clone size are those listed in that table; D and trimming were worked out from the DNA. The table lists over 250,000 clones, roughly 90% of them singletons. V usage is TRBV7-9 and J usage is TRBJ1-1; perhaps TRBD1 as D (5 bases). The sequence derives from a woman in her sixties with acute or convalescent COVID-19. Specimen: peripheral blood. The CDR3 nucleotides are TGTGCCAGCAGCTTAGCGGGGGGAAGTGAAGCTTTCTTT. This gives the protein CASSLAGGSEAFF.